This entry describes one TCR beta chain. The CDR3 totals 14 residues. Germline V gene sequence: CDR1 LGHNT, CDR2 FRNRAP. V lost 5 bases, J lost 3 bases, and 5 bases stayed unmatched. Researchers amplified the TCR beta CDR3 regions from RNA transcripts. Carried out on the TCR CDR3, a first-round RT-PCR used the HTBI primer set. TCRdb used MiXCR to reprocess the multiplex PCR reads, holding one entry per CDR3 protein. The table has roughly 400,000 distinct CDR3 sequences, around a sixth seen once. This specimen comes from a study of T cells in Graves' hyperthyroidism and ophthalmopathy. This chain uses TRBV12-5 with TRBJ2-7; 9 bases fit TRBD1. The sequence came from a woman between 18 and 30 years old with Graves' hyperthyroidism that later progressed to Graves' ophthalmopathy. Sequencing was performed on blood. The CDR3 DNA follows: TGTGCTAGTGGTCCCGGACAGGGGAACTACGAGCAGTACTTC. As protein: CASGPGQGNYEQYF. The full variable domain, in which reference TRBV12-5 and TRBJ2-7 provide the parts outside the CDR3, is DARVTQTPRHKVTEMGQEVTMRCQPILGHNTVFWYRQTMMQGLELLAYFRNRAPLDDSGMPKDRFSAEMPDATLATLKIQPSEPRDSAVYFCASGPGQGNYEQYFGPGTRLTVT.